This paragraph reports one T cell receptor (beta chain). The antigen remains undetermined. The data were obtained in a study of CD8+ T cells in alopecia areata. Study outcomes and limitations: Alphabeta T cells residing in normal skin are also sequenced in scalp samples.

Extraction of RNA preceded its reverse transcription into cDNA, which served as the sequencing template. Some clones are missing from TCRdb's copy, which holds only in-frame ones; the method was immunoSEQ multiplex PCR. The sample lists about 82,000 clones; about 51% were seen once. Trimming pared 3 bases from V and 2 bases from J, leaving 13 bases between. The CDR3 has 15 amino acids. Germline-derived CDR1 and CDR2 are SGHAT and FQNNGV. It was from alopecia areata patients that lesional scalp punch biopsies and peripheral blood were collected. CD4+ and CD8+ T cells were sorted from PBMCs. This TCR came from a human donor with alopecia areata. The V and J genes are TRBV11-2 and TRBJ2-5, with D possibly being TRBD1 or TRBD2 (5 bases each). Input material: NKG2D-high CD8+ T cells sorted from blood. The CDR3 sequence is CASSFGTEAQETQYF. CDR3 in DNA: TGTGCCAGCAGCTTTGGGACCGAAGCACAAGAGACCCAGTACTTC.